One and the same sample provided the 13 T cell receptor beta chains below, sequenced in a study of low-dose radiotherapy and immunotherapy resistance in tumors. TRAV- and TRBV-specific primers primed first-strand cDNA, covering alpha and beta chains. TCRs underwent 15 to 20 PCR cycles of amplification with a constant-region primer and V-primer adapter. TCRdb reprocessed the reads via MiXCR and lists one record per CDR3 protein. This repertoire shows around 69,000 distinct CDR3 sequences, around 30% found once; its top ten account for 11%. As to time point: before trial treatment. The starting material was PBMCs, obtained before treatment. The receptors originated from a female donor with ovarian cancer.

About this clonotype itself: Given a far larger clone just one base away, this is likely a sequencing read error. The gene calls are TRBV20-1 and TRBJ2-1; 9 bases fit TRBD1. Germline V CDR1 and CDR2: DFQATT, SNEGSKA (reference sequence). The CDR3 spans 15 residues. Trimming removed 6 bases from V and 10 bases from J; junction bases left unmatched: 16. The CDR3, as DNA: TGCAGTGCGACAGGTCCGGGACAGGGAAGGGACGAGCAGTTCTTC. Residues: CSATGPGQGRDEQFF.

This clonotype was counted between two and nine times. This chain connects TRBV5-1 to TRBJ1-6; maybe TRBD1 (6 bases). The germline CDR1 and CDR2 sequences are SGHRS and YFSETQ. V lost 0 bases to trimming and J lost 2 bases, with 12 bases between them. The CDR3 consists of 17 residues. The DNA for the CDR3 is TGCGCCAGCAGCTTGGTGGGGGCAGGGGCCTATAATTCACCCCTCCACTTT. Amino acids: CASSLVGAGAYNSPLHF.

This clonotype was counted at least ten times. The CDR3 reads CASSQGTSGETQYF. The CDR3 nucleotides are TGTGCCAGCAGCCAGGGGACTAGCGGAGAGACCCAGTACTTC. The J gene is TRBJ2-5, the V gene TRBV3-1, with 11 bases identical to TRBD2. V lost 3 bases to trimming and J lost 4 bases; unmatched junction nucleotides: 1. Germline CDR1 is LGHDT and CDR2 is YNNKEL (reference sequence). The CDR3 is made up of 14 amino acids.

This clonotype was detected many times. This chain joins TRBV7-8 and TRBJ2-1, with 9 bases identical to TRBD1. The V gene end was trimmed by 3 bases and the J gene end by 5 bases; junction bases not matched to a gene: 5. Germline CDR1 reads SGHVS; CDR2 reads FQNEAQ. The CDR3 length is 15 residues. The CDR3 bases are TGTGCCAGCAGCTTTTTACAGGGGGCTGACAATGAGCAGTTCTTC. This sequence encodes CASSFLQGADNEQFF.

This clonotype was recorded at least ten times. The chain couples TRBV7-2 to TRBJ1-2, with D possibly TRBD1 on 5 matching bases. Germline CDR1 is SGHTA and CDR2 is FQGNSA. The germline V and J ends were trimmed by 1 base and 7 bases, with 13 bases remaining between them. The length of the CDR3 is 14 residues. CDR3 coding DNA: TGTGCCAGCAGCTTAGTGCAGGGTCAGACTGGCTACACCTTC. Translation: CASSLVQGQTGYTF.

The chain joins TRBV11-2 to TRBJ2-5; tentatively, D is TRBD2 (5 bases). This CDR3 comprises 13 residues. Trimming left V 1 base short and J 4 bases short, with 7 bases between. Germline CDR1 reads SGHAT; CDR2 reads FQNNGV. The CDR3 reads CASSLVAGETQYF. The CDR3 DNA is TGTGCCAGCAGCTTAGTTGCGGGAGAGACCCAGTACTTC.

In its sample, this clonotype was seen many times. V usage is TRBV19 and J usage is TRBJ1-5, with a tentative D call TRBD1 (5 bases). The CDR3 runs 15 residues. Germline V gene sequence: CDR1 LNHDA, CDR2 SQIVND (reference sequence). The V gene lost 3 bases and the J gene lost 4 bases, with 13 bases spanning the gap. Here the CDR3 DNA reads TGTGCCAGTAGTATCGGCCGCAGGGAAAATCAGCCCCAGCATTTT. The encoded protein is CASSIGRRENQPQHF.

The table lists this clonotype with many counts. The chain employs TRBV12-3 or TRBV12-4 and TRBJ2-3; no clear D. V was clipped by 6 bases and J by 5 bases, with 18 bases between them. This CDR3 is 15 amino acids long. CDR3 sequence reads: CASSWTGLYRDTQYF. DNA for the CDR3: TGTGCCAGCAGCTGGACCGGGCTATATCGAGATACGCAGTATTTT.

This clonotype was observed at least ten times. CDR3 nucleotides: TGTGCCAGCAGCAAAAGTTGGGACTCGACGGGGCAGTACTTC. This sequence encodes CASSKSWDSTGQYF. The rearrangement joins TRBV9 to TRBJ2-7; weak D call: TRBD2 (6 bases). The CDR3 runs 14 residues. Germline lookup yields CDR1 SGDLS and CDR2 YYNGEE. Trimming cost V 4 bases and J 9 bases, with 20 bases left between them.

At least ten counts were recorded for this clonotype. The J gene is TRBJ2-7, the V gene TRBV5-1; 7 nucleotides line up with TRBD2. Per germline, CDR1 SGHRS and CDR2 YFSETQ. Unmatched junction bases numbered 6, after V lost 4 bases and J lost 5 bases. This CDR3 contains 13 residues. CDR3 sequence reads: CASSLGLGDEQYF. CDR3 nucleotide sequence: TGCGCCAGCAGCCTCGGACTAGGCGACGAGCAGTACTTC.

This clonotype was observed many times. V usage is TRBV28 and J usage is TRBJ1-1; 9 positions match TRBD1. The V gene end was trimmed by 7 bases and the J gene end by 7 bases; junction bases not matched to a gene: 10. The CDR3 contains 14 residues. The germline CDR1 and CDR2 sequences are MDHEN and SYDVKM. CDR3 region: CASTPPAGQGEAFF. The CDR3 DNA sequence: TGTGCCAGCACTCCACCCGCGGGACAGGGTGAAGCTTTCTTT.

This clonotype has a handful of counts. The V gene is TRBV6-8, the J gene TRBJ2-4; 8 nucleotides align to TRBD1. CDR3 size: 13 residues. Germline values: CDR1 MNHGY, CDR2 SAAAGT. Unmatched junction bases numbered 6, after V lost 8 bases and J lost 6 bases. The CDR3 DNA reads TGTGCCAGCCAAAAGACAGGGGCAAACATTCAGTACTTC. It codes for CASQKTGANIQYF.

This clonotype was seen many times. The V call is TRBV18, the J call TRBJ1-1; perhaps TRBD1 as D (6 bases). Germline-derived CDR1 and CDR2 are KGHSH and LQKENI. V was shortened by 5 bases and J by 1 base, with 8 bases between the two germline ends. The CDR3 consists of 13 residues. CDR3 bases: TGTGCCAGCTCAATGGACAGGAACACTGAAGCTTTCTTT. It codes for CASSMDRNTEAFF.